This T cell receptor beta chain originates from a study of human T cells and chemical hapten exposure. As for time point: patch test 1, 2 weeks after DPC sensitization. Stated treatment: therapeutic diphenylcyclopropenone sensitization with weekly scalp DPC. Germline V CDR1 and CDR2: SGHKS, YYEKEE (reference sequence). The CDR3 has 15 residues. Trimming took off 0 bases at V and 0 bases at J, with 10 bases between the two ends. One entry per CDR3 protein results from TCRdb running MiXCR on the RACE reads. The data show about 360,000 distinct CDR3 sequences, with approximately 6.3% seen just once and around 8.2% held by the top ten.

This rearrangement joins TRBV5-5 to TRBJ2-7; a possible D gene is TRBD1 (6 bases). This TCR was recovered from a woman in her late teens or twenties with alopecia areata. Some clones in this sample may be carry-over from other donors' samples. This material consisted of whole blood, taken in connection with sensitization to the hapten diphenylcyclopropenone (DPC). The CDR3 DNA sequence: TGTGCCAGCAGCTTGGGGCCAGGGGACTCCTACGAGCAGTACTTC. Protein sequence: CASSLGPGDSYEQYF. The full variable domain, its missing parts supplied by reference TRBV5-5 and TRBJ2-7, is DAGVTQSPTHLIKTRGQQVTLRCSPISGHKSVSWYQQVLGQGPQFIFQYYEKEERGRGNFPDRFSARQFPNYSSELNVNALLLGDSALYLCASSLGPGDSYEQYFGPGTRLTVT.